The 23 T cell receptor beta chains given below trace back to one sample, sequenced in a study of blood T cell repertoires in COVID-19. Assay used: immunoSEQ multiplex PCR; TCRdb lists only in-frame clones, some missing. Among about 150,000 clones listed, 65% to 85% were seen once. Source material: PBMCs or T cells enriched from blood (not recorded which). These receptors all come from a man in his 70s who had been exposed to COVID-19.

The chain carries TRBV7-9 and TRBJ2-7; TRBD1 aligns across 8 bases. Trimming at V came to 4 bases and at J to 3 bases, leaving 11 bases not matched to a gene. CDR3 length equals 16 residues. CDR1 SEHNR and CDR2 FQNEAQ come from the germline V gene (reference sequence). CDR3 DNA sequence: TGTGCCAGCAGCTCAAGACAGGGGTCATCTTTCTACGAGCAGTACTTC. It encodes CASSSRQGSSFYEQYF.

This chain connects TRBV7-6 to TRBJ1-5; D unclear. With 1 base removed from V and 1 base from J, the gap between germline ends came to 11 bases. CDR3 length equals 16 residues. Germline CDR1 reads SGHVS; CDR2 reads FNYEAQ. DNA for the CDR3: TGTGCCAGCAGCTTAGGAAGTAGCAGCAGCAATCAGCCCCAGCATTTT. Protein product: CASSLGSSSSNQPQHF.

With regard to this clone: Other nucleotide sequences from this sample produce the same CDR3. V gene TRBV12-5 combines with J gene TRBJ1-2; D not resolved. This CDR3 comprises 13 residues. V was cut by 1 base and J by 1 base, with 4 bases left in between. CDR1 and CDR2 (germline): LGHNT, FRNRAP. CDR3 DNA sequence: TGTGCTAGTGGTTTGGGAGTTAACTATGGCTACACCTTC. Translating gives CASGLGVNYGYTF. Together with reference TRBV12-5 and TRBJ1-2, the CDR3 gives the full variable domain: DARVTQTPRHKVTEMGQEVTMRCQPILGHNTVFWYRQTMMQGLELLAYFRNRAPLDDSGMPKDRFSAEMPDATLATLKIQPSEPRDSAVYFCASGLGVNYGYTFGSGTRLTVV.

The rearrangement links TRBV2 to TRBJ1-2; D is undetermined. This CDR3 is built from 14 residues. Trimming cost V 7 bases and J 1 base, with 13 bases left between them. Germline V gene sequence: CDR1 SNHLY, CDR2 FYNNEI. Here the CDR3 DNA reads TGTGCCAGCACCTTTCACGGGATTAACTATGGCTACACCTTC. Translation: CASTFHGINYGYTF.

V is TRBV6-5 and J is TRBJ1-4, with D possibly TRBD1 on 6 matching bases. The CDR3 has 14 residues. The V end lost 5 bases, the J end lost 8 bases, and 15 bases lay between the germline ends. The germline V gene encodes CDR1 MNHEY and CDR2 SVGAGI. CDR3 nucleotide sequence: TGTGCCAGCAGTCTTCAGGGGTATTCGGAAAAACTGTTTTTT. Translation gives CASSLQGYSEKLFF.

V gene TRBV7-9 combines with J gene TRBJ1-5, with unresolved D. This CDR3 is 15 amino acids long. V gave up 1 base and J gave up 9 bases, with 16 bases separating them. Germline CDR1 is SEHNR and CDR2 is FQNEAQ (reference sequence). The CDR3 loop is CASSLGPGSERPQHF. Here the CDR3 DNA reads TGTGCCAGCAGCTTAGGTCCGGGGTCTGAGCGGCCCCAGCATTTT.

The chain carries TRBV7-2 and TRBJ1-3, with D perhaps matching TRBD1 (5 bases). The V and J ends lost 1 base and 2 bases respectively, with 6 bases between them. The CDR3 runs to 14 residues. The V gene's germline CDR1 is SGHTA and CDR2 FQGNSA. CDR3 protein: CASSLGGPGNTIYF. CDR3 in DNA: TGTGCCAGCAGCTTAGGGGGCCCTGGAAACACCATATATTTT.

J is TRBJ2-1 and V is TRBV3-1 (or the pseudogene TRBV3-2); TRBD2 matches 7 bases. CDR1 LGHDT and CDR2 YNNKEL come from the germline V gene (reference sequence). Losses at the gene ends were 3 bases for V and 9 bases for J; bases not matched to a gene: 2. The CDR3 has 12 amino acids. CDR3 region: CASSQGGFEQFF. CDR3 DNA sequence: TGTGCCAGCAGCCAGGGGGGGTTTGAGCAGTTCTTC.

The table lists this clone with a count of one. The chain is built from TRBV3-1 (or the pseudogene TRBV3-2) and TRBJ1-1; tentatively, D is TRBD1 (5 bases). The germline V and J ends were trimmed by 4 bases and 4 bases, with 10 bases remaining between them. The CDR3 loop spans 13 amino acids. Per the germline V gene, CDR1 is LGHDT and CDR2 is YNNKEL (reference sequence). CDR3 nucleotide sequence: TGTGCCAGCAGCCCCAGGGTGCGCACTGAAGCTTTCTTT. Translation gives CASSPRVRTEAFF.

The chain is built from TRBV11-2 and TRBJ1-5; D gene uncertain. Germline V lookup: CDR1 SGHAT, CDR2 FQNNGV. This CDR3 is 13 amino acids long. V lost 4 bases, J lost 3 bases, and 7 bases lay in between. The chain's CDR3 is CASSYSVNQPQHF. For the CDR3, the DNA is TGTGCCAGCAGCTATTCGGTCAATCAGCCCCAGCATTTT.

This clone was counted many times. This chain connects TRBV6-2 or TRBV6-3 to TRBJ2-7; D is perhaps TRBD1 (6 bases). The CDR3 spans 14 residues. The V and J ends lost 3 bases and 4 bases respectively, with 13 bases between them. The germline gives CDR1 MNHEY, CDR2 SVGEGT. The CDR3 protein is CASSYIGTQYEQYF. As DNA, the CDR3 is TGTGCCAGCAGTTATATCGGGACACAGTACGAGCAGTACTTC.

This chain uses TRBV27 with TRBJ1-2; TRBD1 agrees at 7 bases. CDR1 and CDR2 from the germline V gene are MNHEY and SMNVEV (reference sequence). The CDR3 extends over 13 amino acids. The trim removed 6 bases at V and 5 bases at J, leaving 6 bases unmatched. CDR3 sequence (DNA): TGTGCCAGCAGACCGACAGGGTCTTATGGCTACACCTTC. It specifies CASRPTGSYGYTF.

There are a few counts of this clone. The genes are TRBV9 and TRBJ2-2, with D perhaps TRBD1 (8 bases). Germline V gene sequence: CDR1 SGDLS, CDR2 YYNGEE. Trimming left V 0 bases short and J 5 bases short, with 11 bases between. The CDR3 totals 15 residues. The CDR3 protein is CASSVVQGGTGELFF. CDR3 DNA: TGTGCCAGCAGCGTAGTACAGGGGGGGACCGGGGAGCTGTTTTTT.

The genes are TRBV3-1 (or the pseudogene TRBV3-2) and TRBJ2-7, with D perhaps matching TRBD1 (6 bases). The CDR3 runs to 16 residues. Germline V gene lookup returns CDR1 LGHDT and CDR2 YNNKEL (reference sequence). Trimming pared 0 bases from V and 3 bases from J, leaving 15 bases between. CDR3 coding DNA: TGTGCCAGCAGCCAAGAAGAGGACAGCAAAAACTACGAGCAGTACTTC. Translated, it gives CASSQEEDSKNYEQYF.

The genes are TRBV11-3 and TRBJ2-1, with 12 bases identical to TRBD2. The length of the CDR3 is 17 residues. Germline assignment: CDR1 SGHNT and CDR2 YENEEA. Unmatched junction bases numbered 8, after V lost 1 base and J lost 7 bases. CDR3 sequence reads: CASSLGPRTSGGNEQFF. The CDR3 coding sequence is TGTGCCAGCAGCTTAGGCCCCCGAACTAGCGGGGGGAATGAGCAGTTCTTC.

This chain joins TRBV6-5 and TRBJ1-2; TRBD1 agrees at 9 bases. This CDR3 spans 15 amino acids. V dropped 0 bases and J dropped 4; count of bases not matched to a gene: 3. CDR1 and CDR2 (germline): MNHEY, SVGAGI. Here the CDR3 DNA reads TGTGCCAGCAGTTACTCCACAGGGGGCAGCTATGGCTACACCTTC. Translating gives CASSYSTGGSYGYTF.

This chain uses TRBV7-2 with TRBJ2-3; 10 bases are a match to TRBD2. With 1 base clipped from V and 0 bases from J, the junction kept 7 bases outside the gene matches. Per the germline V gene, CDR1 is SGHTA and CDR2 is FQGNSA. CDR3 length: 18 residues. The CDR3 DNA reads as TGTGCCAGCAGCTTAGACAGCGGGGGGGCCTCTAGCACAGATACGCAGTATTTT. Encoded protein: CASSLDSGGASSTDTQYF.

V and J are TRBV4-3 and TRBJ1-4; no clear D gene. Per the germline V gene, CDR1 is LGHNA and CDR2 is YSLEER. Trimming removed 3 bases from V and 7 bases from J, with 9 bases in between. This CDR3 comprises 13 residues. CDR3 sequence (DNA): TGCGCCAGCAGCCAGGACTACAGTGAAAAACTGTTTTTT. Protein: CASSQDYSEKLFF.

Written as DNA, the CDR3 is TGTGCCAGCAGTTACCGGGGAAGTATTGAAGGCTACACCTTC. As protein: CASSYRGSIEGYTF. This rearrangement joins TRBV6-5 to TRBJ1-2; D ambiguous. Germline loops: CDR1 MNHEY, CDR2 SVGAGI. CDR3 length equals 14 residues. Trimming took 2 bases from V and 8 from J, leaving 15 bases between them.

The genes are TRBV18 and TRBJ2-5, with D perhaps matching TRBD2 (6 bases). This CDR3 spans 14 amino acids. V lost 1 base, J lost 9 bases, and 15 bases lay in between. Germline CDR1 reads KGHSH; CDR2 reads LQKENI. CDR3 residues: CASSPLGTESAQYF. The CDR3 nucleotides are TGTGCCAGCTCACCACTCGGGACTGAAAGCGCCCAGTACTTC.

The rearrangement uses TRBV7-2 and TRBJ2-2; D uncertain. Germline loops: CDR1 SGHTA, CDR2 FQGNSA. V was shortened by 7 bases and J by 4 bases, with 16 bases between the two germline ends. This CDR3 region has 15 residues. The CDR3 spells CASTSGGQTTGELFF. CDR3 nucleotides: TGTGCCAGCACCTCCGGTGGGCAGACCACCGGGGAGCTGTTTTTT.

The V gene is TRBV5-1, the J gene TRBJ1-1; no clear D. Germline CDR1 is SGHRS and CDR2 is YFSETQ. The CDR3 extends over 15 amino acids. V was shortened by 6 bases and J by 1 base, with 16 bases between the two germline ends. The DNA of the CDR3 is TGCGCCAGCACTCTAACAGCGGCAGCGAACACTGAAGCTTTCTTT. This gives the protein CASTLTAAANTEAFF.

The chain links TRBV4-3 to TRBJ2-7, with D unresolved. With 2 bases removed from V and 3 bases from J, the gap between germline ends came to 8 bases. Germline CDR1 and CDR2: LGHNA and YSLEER. CDR3 length: 13 residues. CDR3 nucleotides: TGCGCCAGCAGCCAATCCCCCTACTACGAGCAGTACTTC. Protein sequence: CASSQSPYYEQYF.